This is a list of T cell receptor beta chains from one sample in a study of blood T cells in healthy people across ages. MiXCR was run by TCRdb on the 5' RACE reads, yielding one entry per CDR3 protein. Of roughly 800,000 distinct CDR3 sequences listed, roughly 26% are singletons. The same sample was also studied in work on T cells of mothers and their children.

The source material was blood. These receptor sequences come from a boy between 5 and 17 years old in good health. The CDR3 runs from the conserved cysteine through the conserved F or W. The order of the fields is V gene, D gene, J gene, clone size, CDR3 DNA, CDR3 protein. D genes are given only for firm matches. Not every row has a clone size; where given, it reads once, few, many or a size class.

v_call: TRBV5-1; d_call: NA; j_call: TRBJ1-1; clone_size: few; cdr3_nt: TGCGCCAGCAGCTTTTACCTCCGGGACACCACTGAAGCTTTCTTT; cdr3_aa: CASSFYLRDTTEAFF
v_call: TRBV12-3/TRBV12-4; d_call: NA; j_call: TRBJ1-3; clone_size: NA; cdr3_nt: TGTGCCATACCAGGCTCCTCTGGAAACACCATATATTTT; cdr3_aa: CAIPGSSGNTIYF
v_call: TRBV11-2; d_call: TRBD1; j_call: TRBJ2-4; clone_size: once; cdr3_nt: TGTGCCAGCAGCTTAGAAGGGACAGGGGGAACCATTCAGTACTTC; cdr3_aa: CASSLEGTGGTIQYF
v_call: TRBV6-2/TRBV6-3; d_call: TRBD2; j_call: TRBJ2-5; clone_size: NA; cdr3_nt: TGTGCCAGCAGCTCGATAGCGGGGATGGAGACCCAGTACTTC; cdr3_aa: CASSSIAGMETQYF
v_call: TRBV18; d_call: TRBD1; j_call: TRBJ1-4; clone_size: few; cdr3_nt: TGTGCCAGCCAGGGACAGACTAATGAAAAACTGTTTTTT; cdr3_aa: CASQGQTNEKLFF
v_call: TRBV20-1; d_call: TRBD2; j_call: TRBJ2-5; clone_size: NA; cdr3_nt: TGCAGTGCTCCCTCCCTCGCGGGGGGGACCCAGGGGGAGCAGTACTTC; cdr3_aa: CSAPSLAGGTQGEQYF
v_call: TRBV7-9; d_call: TRBD1; j_call: TRBJ2-7; clone_size: few; cdr3_nt: TGTGCCAGCAGCTTACCCCCGGGTAGGGGGCGCAAAGAGCAGTACTTC; cdr3_aa: CASSLPPGRGRKEQYF
v_call: TRBV11-2; d_call: NA; j_call: TRBJ2-2; clone_size: NA; cdr3_nt: TGTGCCAGCAGCTTAATGGCGAGCACAGGGGAGCTGTTTTTT; cdr3_aa: CASSLMASTGELFF
v_call: TRBV20-1; d_call: NA; j_call: TRBJ2-3; clone_size: NA; cdr3_nt: TGCAGTGCTAGGGGGCGGGGGCTCACAGATACGCAGTATTTT; cdr3_aa: CSARGRGLTDTQYF
v_call: TRBV10-3; d_call: NA; j_call: TRBJ2-5; clone_size: many; cdr3_nt: TGTGCCATCAGAGGGGGTCAATTGGAGACCCAGTACTTC; cdr3_aa: CAIRGGQLETQYF
v_call: TRBV19; d_call: NA; j_call: TRBJ2-5; clone_size: few; cdr3_nt: TGTGCCAGGAGGTCAGGGACCCAGTACTTC; cdr3_aa: CARRSGTQYF
v_call: TRBV6-5; d_call: TRBD1; j_call: TRBJ1-2; clone_size: NA; cdr3_nt: TGTGCCAGCAGTTACTCGAGAACAGGGACAGACGGCTACACCTTC; cdr3_aa: CASSYSRTGTDGYTF
v_call: TRBV29-1; d_call: TRBD1; j_call: TRBJ1-5; clone_size: many; cdr3_nt: TGCAGCGCAACAGGGGAGCCCGGTCAGCCCCAGCATTTT; cdr3_aa: CSATGEPGQPQHF
v_call: TRBV27; d_call: NA; j_call: TRBJ1-4; clone_size: NA; cdr3_nt: TGTGCCAGCAGTCCGAGGACCTTGAGGGATGAAAAACTGTTTTTT; cdr3_aa: CASSPRTLRDEKLFF
v_call: TRBV7-2; d_call: TRBD1; j_call: TRBJ2-5; clone_size: few; cdr3_nt: TGTGCCAGCAGCTTTCGAGGGGGCCCGGAGACCCAGTACTTC; cdr3_aa: CASSFRGGPETQYF
v_call: TRBV4-2; d_call: NA; j_call: TRBJ2-7; clone_size: NA; cdr3_nt: TGTGCCAGCAGCCAAGATGCCTACAGTGTTCATAGGAACGAGCAGTACTTC; cdr3_aa: CASSQDAYSVHRNEQYF
v_call: TRBV7-8; d_call: NA; j_call: TRBJ2-5; clone_size: few; cdr3_nt: TGTGCCAGCAGCCCTCGGGGCGGGACCGCCCAAGAGACCCAGTACTTC; cdr3_aa: CASSPRGGTAQETQYF
v_call: TRBV27; d_call: NA; j_call: TRBJ1-4; clone_size: few; cdr3_nt: TGTGCCAGCAGTTTGAGGCTGCATGAAAAACTGTTTTTT; cdr3_aa: CASSLRLHEKLFF
v_call: TRBV20-1; d_call: TRBD2; j_call: TRBJ2-3; clone_size: NA; cdr3_nt: TGCAGTGCTAGAGAACTAGCGGGGGGGGTTACGACAGATACGCAGTATTTT; cdr3_aa: CSARELAGGVTTDTQYF
v_call: TRBV7-3; d_call: NA; j_call: TRBJ2-1; clone_size: few; cdr3_nt: TGTGCCAGCAGCAGATCGGGTGAGCAGTTCTTC; cdr3_aa: CASSRSGEQFF
v_call: TRBV6-6; d_call: NA; j_call: TRBJ2-1; clone_size: few; cdr3_nt: TGTGCCAGCTTGAGTCCGGGGCCCAACCCCGACACTGAGCAGTTCTTC; cdr3_aa: CASLSPGPNPDTEQFF
v_call: TRBV12-3/TRBV12-4; d_call: NA; j_call: TRBJ2-1; clone_size: few; cdr3_nt: TGTGCCAGCAGCCCGCCGGGTCGGAATGAGCAGTTCTTC; cdr3_aa: CASSPPGRNEQFF
v_call: TRBV12-3/TRBV12-4; d_call: TRBD2; j_call: TRBJ2-3; clone_size: NA; cdr3_nt: TGTGCCAGTAGTCCATGGGCGGGGGGGCAGTATTTT; cdr3_aa: CASSPWAGGQYF
v_call: TRBV30; d_call: TRBD1; j_call: TRBJ1-1; clone_size: NA; cdr3_nt: TGTGCCTGGAGTGTAGTGGACAGGGCTTTGAACACTGAAGCTTTCTTT; cdr3_aa: CAWSVVDRALNTEAFF
v_call: TRBV5-1; d_call: NA; j_call: TRBJ2-1; clone_size: NA; cdr3_nt: TGCGCCAGCAGCCCAGGGGTCCCCTTCCCCTACAATGAGCAGTTCTTC; cdr3_aa: CASSPGVPFPYNEQFF
v_call: TRBV5-1; d_call: NA; j_call: TRBJ1-1; clone_size: NA; cdr3_nt: TGCGCCAGCAGCTCCCCGGGACGGGGTGGGACTGAAGCTTTCTTT; cdr3_aa: CASSSPGRGGTEAFF
v_call: TRBV10-3; d_call: NA; j_call: TRBJ2-3; clone_size: few; cdr3_nt: TGTGCCATCAGTGGGAGGTCAGATACGCAGTATTTT; cdr3_aa: CAISGRSDTQYF
v_call: TRBV7-2; d_call: TRBD1; j_call: TRBJ1-6; clone_size: NA; cdr3_nt: TGTGCCAGCAGCCTAAAAGGGACAGGGAGTTCACCCCTCCACTTT; cdr3_aa: CASSLKGTGSSPLHF
v_call: TRBV20-1; d_call: NA; j_call: TRBJ2-3; clone_size: NA; cdr3_nt: TGCAGTGTTAAGGGGTCTAAGGGCGACTCTATTACAGATACGCAGTATTTT; cdr3_aa: CSVKGSKGDSITDTQYF
v_call: TRBV9; d_call: TRBD1; j_call: TRBJ1-3; clone_size: NA; cdr3_nt: TGTGCCAGCAGCGCGGTGACAGGGGCTGGAAACACCATATATTTT; cdr3_aa: CASSAVTGAGNTIYF
v_call: TRBV7-6; d_call: NA; j_call: TRBJ2-5; clone_size: few; cdr3_nt: TGTGCCAGCAGCTTGGAAACTATATCAGAGACCCAGTACTTC; cdr3_aa: CASSLETISETQYF
v_call: TRBV20-1; d_call: TRBD2; j_call: TRBJ2-7; clone_size: few; cdr3_nt: TGCAGTGCTTCGACGGGACTAGCGGGGGGCTACGAGCAGTACTTC; cdr3_aa: CSASTGLAGGYEQYF
v_call: TRBV5-1; d_call: NA; j_call: TRBJ2-7; clone_size: many; cdr3_nt: TGCGCCAGCAGCGCGGGACAGAACTACGAGCAGTACTTC; cdr3_aa: CASSAGQNYEQYF
v_call: TRBV15; d_call: NA; j_call: TRBJ2-3; clone_size: few; cdr3_nt: TGTGCCACCAGCAGACAGAGGGGGACAGATACGCAGTATTTT; cdr3_aa: CATSRQRGTDTQYF
v_call: TRBV20-1; d_call: NA; j_call: TRBJ2-5; clone_size: NA; cdr3_nt: TGCAGTGCTAGAGGGACTAACCTTGAAGAGACCCAGTACTTC; cdr3_aa: CSARGTNLEETQYF
v_call: TRBV6-4; d_call: NA; j_call: TRBJ1-1; clone_size: few; cdr3_nt: TGCGCCAGCAGTGTTCAGGAGGAGTCCACTGAAGCTTTCTTT; cdr3_aa: CASSVQEESTEAFF
v_call: TRBV15; d_call: TRBD1; j_call: TRBJ2-4; clone_size: few; cdr3_nt: TGTGCCACCAGCAGAGGCACAGGGGAATTAGCCAAAAACATTCAGTACTTC; cdr3_aa: CATSRGTGELAKNIQYF
v_call: TRBV27; d_call: NA; j_call: TRBJ2-6; clone_size: few; cdr3_nt: TGTGCCAGCAGTTTTAGCCCCCCGTTTAGGGGCAGAGGGGCCAACGTCCTGACTTTC; cdr3_aa: CASSFSPPFRGRGANVLTF
v_call: TRBV20-1; d_call: TRBD2; j_call: TRBJ2-3; clone_size: few; cdr3_nt: TGCAGTGCTAGAGATATACTAGCGGGGTCCACAGATACGCAGTATTTT; cdr3_aa: CSARDILAGSTDTQYF
v_call: TRBV19; d_call: TRBD1; j_call: TRBJ2-5; clone_size: NA; cdr3_nt: TGTGCCAGTAGTAACTGGGACAGGGGACAAGAGACCCAGTACTTC; cdr3_aa: CASSNWDRGQETQYF
v_call: TRBV28; d_call: TRBD1; j_call: TRBJ2-5; clone_size: few; cdr3_nt: TGTGCCAGCAGTTTACCCCAGGGTACAGGGGGCCTCGAGGCCCAGTACTTC; cdr3_aa: CASSLPQGTGGLEAQYF
v_call: TRBV27; d_call: NA; j_call: TRBJ1-2; clone_size: few; cdr3_nt: TGTGCCAGCAGTTTACTGGGAGGGAGGGTAAGAGTGAATGGCTACACCTTC; cdr3_aa: CASSLLGGRVRVNGYTF
v_call: TRBV24-1; d_call: NA; j_call: TRBJ2-3; clone_size: NA; cdr3_nt: TGTGCCACCAGTGATTTCGACGCCTGGTCAGGGGATACGCAGTATTTT; cdr3_aa: CATSDFDAWSGDTQYF
v_call: TRBV28; d_call: NA; j_call: TRBJ1-4; clone_size: few; cdr3_nt: TGTGCTACGACTGCAACTAATGAAAAACTGTTTTTT; cdr3_aa: CATTATNEKLFF
v_call: TRBV12-3/TRBV12-4; d_call: TRBD1; j_call: TRBJ2-1; clone_size: few; cdr3_nt: TGTGCCAGCAGCCATCGGACAGGGTTTGGGGGCTCCTACAATGAGCAGTTCTTC; cdr3_aa: CASSHRTGFGGSYNEQFF
v_call: TRBV15; d_call: TRBD1; j_call: TRBJ2-2; clone_size: NA; cdr3_nt: TGTGCCACCAGCAGGAGTCCGGGACAGCTGAACACCGGGGAGCTGTTTTTT; cdr3_aa: CATSRSPGQLNTGELFF
v_call: TRBV6-5; d_call: NA; j_call: TRBJ2-3; clone_size: NA; cdr3_nt: TGTGCCAGCAGTTATTGGGCTAGAGATACGCAGTATTTT; cdr3_aa: CASSYWARDTQYF
v_call: TRBV12-5; d_call: NA; j_call: TRBJ2-7; clone_size: NA; cdr3_nt: TGTGCTAGTGGTTTGGACCGGGACACCTCATCGTACGAGCAGTACTTC; cdr3_aa: CASGLDRDTSSYEQYF
v_call: TRBV13; d_call: NA; j_call: TRBJ2-1; clone_size: few; cdr3_nt: TGTGCCAGCAGCTCTCGACGGAGGAGCTCCTACAATGAGCAGTTCTTC; cdr3_aa: CASSSRRRSSYNEQFF
v_call: TRBV28; d_call: TRBD1; j_call: TRBJ2-5; clone_size: NA; cdr3_nt: TGTGCCAGCAGTTTATCACCCGGGACAGTTCAAGAGACCCAGTACTTC; cdr3_aa: CASSLSPGTVQETQYF
v_call: TRBV28; d_call: NA; j_call: TRBJ1-1; clone_size: few; cdr3_nt: TGTGCCAGCACCACCCAGGGCACTGAAGCTTTCTTT; cdr3_aa: CASTTQGTEAFF
v_call: TRBV7-7; d_call: NA; j_call: TRBJ2-2; clone_size: few; cdr3_nt: TGTGCCAGCAGCCCTGGACAGAAGCCCGGGGAGCTGTTTTTT; cdr3_aa: CASSPGQKPGELFF
v_call: TRBV20-1; d_call: NA; j_call: TRBJ2-5; clone_size: few; cdr3_nt: TGCAGTGCTGATACCGAAGGGGGGCACCAAGAGACCCAGTACTTC; cdr3_aa: CSADTEGGHQETQYF
v_call: TRBV28; d_call: TRBD1; j_call: TRBJ1-2; clone_size: NA; cdr3_nt: TGTGCCAGCAGTCCCCTCACGCAGGGACAGGGATATGGCTACACCTTC; cdr3_aa: CASSPLTQGQGYGYTF
v_call: TRBV6-5; d_call: TRBD2; j_call: TRBJ2-5; clone_size: NA; cdr3_nt: TGTGCCAGCGAACGGGGGGGCCGTCGGGAGACCCAGTACTTC; cdr3_aa: CASERGGRRETQYF